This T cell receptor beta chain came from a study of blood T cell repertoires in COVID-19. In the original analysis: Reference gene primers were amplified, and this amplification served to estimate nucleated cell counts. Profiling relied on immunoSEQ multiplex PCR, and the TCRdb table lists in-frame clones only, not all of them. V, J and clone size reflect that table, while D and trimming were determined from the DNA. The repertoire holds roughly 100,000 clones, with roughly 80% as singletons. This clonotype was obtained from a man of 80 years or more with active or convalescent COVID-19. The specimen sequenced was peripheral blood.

As DNA, the CDR3 is TGTGCCAGTAGACCGGACTCTCGTTCGGGGGAGCAGTACTTC. It codes for CASRPDSRSGEQYF. J is TRBJ2-7 and V is TRBV19; D perhaps matches TRBD2 (5 bases). Looked up from germline, CDR1 is LNHDA and CDR2 is SQIVND (reference sequence). CDR3 length equals 14 residues. V was clipped by 6 bases and J by 7 bases, with 19 bases between them.